This T cell receptor beta chain was recorded in a study of T cell responses to AZD1222 COVID-19 vaccine. The CDR3 is 15 amino acids. CDR1 MGHDK and CDR2 SYGVNS come from the germline V gene. V was clipped by 0 bases and J by 5 bases; unmatched bases: 5. Regarding this clone: Its antigen is unknown.

Study results and caveats: Repertoire sampling was restricted to post-peak T cell response timepoints.

Repertoires were generated with immunoSEQ multiplex PCR, while TCRdb's copy carries only in-frame clones and drops some. This sample has 95,000 to 100,000 clones, with 89% found just once. The V call is TRBV25-1, the J call TRBJ1-2; 8 bases align to TRBD1. The TCR sequence derives from an adult in good health. Sequenced here: peripheral blood, sampled on day 0 of AZD1222 vaccination. The CDR3 DNA reads as TGTGCCAGCAGTGAATATCAGGGGGCCGGATATGGCTACACCTTC. It codes for CASSEYQGAGYGYTF.